This is a list of T cell receptor beta chains from one sample in a study of cytomegalovirus exposure and HLA in healthy donors. Data came from immunoSEQ multiplex PCR; TCRdb stores just in-frame clones and leaves some out. The sample lists roughly 150,000 clones, 70% to 90% occurring once. Sequencing was carried out using PBMCs. The source of these receptors is a man aged 18 to 30 in good health and CMV-seronegative. CDR3s include the opening cysteine and the closing phenylalanine or tryptophan. A D gene is named only where the DNA matches it firmly. Size is stated for part of the rows, as once, few or many counts, or as a class when the clone is expanded.

- TRBJ1-3 - 17 TRBV11-2 CASSLEKGVRAGNTIYF TGTGCCAGCAGCTTAGAGAAGGGGGTAAGAGCTGGAAACACCATATATTTT
- TRBJ2-2 - 14 TRBV4-3 CASSQDTLTGELFF TGCGCCAGCAGCCAAGATACTTTAACCGGGGAGCTGTTTTTT
- TRBJ1-5 - 14 TRBV6-5 CASSYGAGKQPQHF TGTGCCAGCAGTTACGGGGCAGGGAAGCAGCCCCAGCATTTT
- TRBJ1-2 - 12 TRBV6-5 CASSQSSGGYTF TGTGCCAGCAGCCAATCGTCAGGGGGCTACACCTTC
- TRBJ2-1 - 13 TRBV28 CASSFERLDEQFF TGTGCCAGCAGTTTCGAGAGGTTAGATGAGCAGTTCTTC
- TRBJ2-7 TRBD2 17 TRBV7-2 CASSLVGTSGSTHEQYF TGTGCCAGCAGCTTAGTGGGGACTAGCGGGAGTACCCACGAGCAGTACTTC
- TRBJ2-5 TRBD1 16 TRBV27 CASSLLRTGGVETQYF TGTGCCAGCAGTTTATTGCGGACAGGGGGCGTGGAGACCCAGTACTTC
- TRBJ2-7 TRBD1 14 TRBV27 CASSYRGYHYEQYF TGTGCCAGCAGTTACAGGGGGTATCACTACGAGCAGTACTTC
- TRBJ2-1 TRBD1 14 TRBV5-6 CASSPGTGFDEQFF TGTGCCAGCAGCCCCGGGACAGGGTTTGACGAGCAGTTCTTC
- TRBJ2-2 TRBD2 20 TRBV5-1 CASSLGRTSGGLRNTGELFF TGCGCCAGCAGCTTGGGACGGACTAGCGGGGGCCTGAGGAACACCGGGGAGCTGTTTTTT
- TRBJ1-2 TRBD1 14 TRBV30 CAWSPGQGVYGYTF TGTGCCTGGAGTCCGGGACAGGGGGTCTATGGCTACACCTTC
few TRBJ1-1 - 14 TRBV18 CASSPQEGHTEAFF TGTGCCAGCTCACCACAGGAGGGACACACTGAAGCTTTCTTT
- TRBJ1-1 - 13 TRBV28 CASSFTQNTEAFF TGTGCCAGCAGTTTTACACAGAACACTGAAGCTTTCTTT
- TRBJ1-5 - 15 TRBV5-1 CASSLSGGHNQPQHF TGCGCCAGCAGCTTGAGTGGCGGCCACAATCAGCCCCAGCATTTT
- TRBJ2-1 TRBD1 16 TRBV4-1 CASSQVPGQGWNEQFF TGCGCCAGCAGCCAAGTCCCGGGACAGGGGTGGAATGAGCAGTTCTTC
- TRBJ2-5 - 14 TRBV5-8 CASSAQNVQETQYF TGTGCCAGCAGCGCCCAGAACGTTCAAGAGACCCAGTACTTC
- TRBJ2-1 - 14 TRBV5-1 CASRLDSSYNEQFF TGCGCCAGCAGACTGGACAGCTCCTACAATGAGCAGTTCTTC
- TRBJ2-1 - 14 TRBV5-4 CASRPGLNYNEQFF TGTGCCAGCAGGCCGGGACTGAACTACAATGAGCAGTTCTTC
- TRBJ2-3 - 13 TRBV6-5 CASSYGGSNTQYF TGTGCCAGCAGTTACGGGGGGTCTAATACGCAGTATTTT
- TRBJ1-1 TRBD1 14 TRBV6-5 CASSKLGQGAEAFF TGTGCCAGCAGTAAATTGGGACAGGGGGCTGAAGCTTTCTTT
- TRBJ1-3 TRBD1 16 TRBV7-6 CASSPRGQVDGNTIYF TGTGCCAGCAGCCCCCGGGGACAGGTCGATGGAAACACCATATATTTT
- TRBJ2-7 - 13 TRBV19 CASSMHGAYEQYF TGTGCCAGTAGTATGCACGGAGCCTACGAGCAGTACTTC
- TRBJ2-2 TRBD1 19 TRBV4-1 CASSPWSPTGGANTGELFF TGCGCCAGCAGCCCTTGGTCACCGACAGGGGGCGCGAACACCGGGGAGCTGTTTTTT
- TRBJ2-1 TRBD1 15 TRBV27 CASQPDRLMYNEQFF TGTGCCAGCCAACCGGACAGGCTCATGTACAATGAGCAGTTCTTC
- TRBJ1-5 TRBD1 14 TRBV19 CASSSTGGGQPQHF TGTGCCAGTAGTTCTACAGGGGGAGGTCAGCCCCAGCATTTT
- TRBJ1-4 - 14 TRBV30 CAWSPPTTNEKLFF TGTGCCTGGAGTCCCCCTACAACTAATGAAAAACTGTTTTTT
- TRBJ1-3 - 15 TRBV9 CASSVGVASGNTIYF TGTGCCAGCAGCGTAGGCGTCGCCTCTGGAAACACCATATATTTT
- TRBJ2-1 - 13 TRBV28 CASTLTYDNEQFF TGTGCCAGCACCCTAACCTACGACAATGAGCAGTTCTTC
few TRBJ1-4 TRBD1 16 TRBV28 CASSPISGTGNVKLFF TGTGCCAGCAGTCCGATCTCCGGGACAGGGAATGTAAAACTGTTTTTT